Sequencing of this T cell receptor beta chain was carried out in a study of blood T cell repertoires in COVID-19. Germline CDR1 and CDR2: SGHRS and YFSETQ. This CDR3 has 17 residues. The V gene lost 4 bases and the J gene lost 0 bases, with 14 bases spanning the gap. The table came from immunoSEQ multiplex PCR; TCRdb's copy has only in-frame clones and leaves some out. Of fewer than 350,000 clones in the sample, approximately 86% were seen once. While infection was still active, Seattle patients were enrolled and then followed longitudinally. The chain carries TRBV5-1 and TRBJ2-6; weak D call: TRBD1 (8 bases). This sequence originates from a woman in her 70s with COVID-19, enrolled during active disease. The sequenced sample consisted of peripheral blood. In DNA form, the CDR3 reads TGCGCCAGCAGCGCCCACAGGGGGGGCTCTGGGGCCAACGTCCTGACTTTC. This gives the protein CASSAHRGGSGANVLTF. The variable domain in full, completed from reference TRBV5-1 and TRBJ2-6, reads KAGVTQTPRYLIKTRGQQVTLSCSPISGHRSVSWYQQTPGQGLQFLFEYFSETQRNKGNFPGRFSGRQFSNSRSEMNVSTLELGDSALYLCASSAHRGGSGANVLTFGAGSRLTVL.